The clone carrying this T cell receptor beta chain turned up a few times. Trimming removed 0 bases from V and 0 bases from J; junction bases left unmatched: 2. Germline CDR1 is LGHNA and CDR2 is YNFKEQ. CDR3 length: 17 amino acids. The data stem from a study of blood T cell repertoires in COVID-19. Some clones are missing from TCRdb's copy, which holds only in-frame ones; the method was immunoSEQ multiplex PCR. The sample lists some 300,000 clones, around four fifths occurring once. The rearrangement links TRBV4-2 to TRBJ1-3; 10 bases are a match to TRBD1. The sample taken for sequencing was peripheral blood. The receptor was derived from a woman aged 45-65 years with active or convalescent COVID-19. This CDR3 is CASSQDRTGGSGNTIYF. In nucleotides, the CDR3 is TGTGCCAGCAGCCAAGATCGGACAGGGGGCTCTGGAAACACCATATATTTT.